This T cell receptor (beta chain) stems from a study of cytomegalovirus exposure and HLA in healthy donors. Study details: A prior analysis found roughly 100 million unique TCR beta sequences from 170 million or so T cells.

Primers: 60 Vbeta forward and 13 Jbeta reverse. Study processing details: An analysis that came later counted 80 million or so unique TCR beta chains, around 10 million shared. Sequencing was performed with immunoSEQ multiplex PCR; in TCRdb, only in-frame clones are kept and a portion is missing. Clone size and the V and J calls come from that table; the DNA yielded D and trimming. The data contain 120,000 or so clones, roughly 85% of them seen just once; the ten biggest clones take up 3.6%. There are 13 residues in the CDR3. The germline CDR1 and CDR2 sequences are SQVTM and ANQGSEA. The chain is built from TRBV29-1 and TRBJ2-5; D ambiguous. The DNA end is more similar to TRBJ2-7, so the J call may be wrong. The sequenced sample consisted of PBMCs. This receptor was identified in a woman in her thirties or forties in good health and CMV-seropositive. CDR3 region: CSVDNLSSYEQYF. The CDR3 nucleotides read TGCAGCGTTGATAACCTGAGCTCCTACGAGCAGTACTTC.